The rows below give T cell receptor beta chains drawn from one sample of a study of T cell changes during pregnancy in multiple sclerosis. Sequenced by immunoSEQ multiplex PCR; TCRdb stores in-frame clones only, minus some. Here the sample spans around 80,000 clones, 80% to 95% being singletons. The material sequenced was peripheral blood, taken before pregnancy. These receptor sequences come from a female donor with multiple sclerosis, enrolled in a pregnancy study. CDR3s include the opening cysteine and the closing phenylalanine or tryptophan. A D gene is named only where the DNA matches it firmly. Clone size is not always given. Where it is, it says once, few, many or a class for expanded clones.

V gene: TRBV28
J gene: TRBJ1-4
clone size: NA
D gene: TRBD1
CDR3 DNA: TGTGCCAGCAGTCCGCCGGGACAGGGTGCAACTAATGAAAAACTGTTTTTT
CDR3 protein: CASSPPGQGATNEKLFF

V gene: TRBV4-2
J gene: TRBJ1-4
clone size: NA
D gene: NA
CDR3 DNA: TGTGCCAGCAGCCAAGATCAGTTGTCTTCTAATGAAAAACTGTTTTTT
CDR3 protein: CASSQDQLSSNEKLFF

V gene: TRBV28
J gene: TRBJ2-7
clone size: NA
D gene: NA
CDR3 DNA: TGTGCCAGCAGTTTTAGCGCCACCTACGAGCAGTACTTC
CDR3 protein: CASSFSATYEQYF

V gene: TRBV7-3
J gene: TRBJ2-1
clone size: NA
D gene: NA
CDR3 DNA: TGTGCCAGCAGCCTCCCTTACAGTGAGCAGTTCTTC
CDR3 protein: CASSLPYSEQFF

V gene: TRBV29-1
J gene: TRBJ2-1
clone size: once
D gene: TRBD2
CDR3 DNA: TGCAGCGTTGTTGGACTAGCACACGCCTACAATGAGCAGTTCTTC
CDR3 protein: CSVVGLAHAYNEQFF

V gene: TRBV19
J gene: TRBJ1-1
clone size: NA
D gene: TRBD1
CDR3 DNA: TGTGCCAGTAGTTTCGGACAGGGGGCTCGGGGCACTGAAGCTTTCTTT
CDR3 protein: CASSFGQGARGTEAFF

V gene: TRBV27
J gene: TRBJ2-7
clone size: NA
D gene: TRBD1
CDR3 DNA: TGTGCCAGCAGTTTGGGGACAGGGGTCATCGAGCAGTACTTC
CDR3 protein: CASSLGTGVIEQYF

V gene: TRBV5-1
J gene: TRBJ2-1
clone size: NA
D gene: NA
CDR3 DNA: TGCGCCAGCAGCTTGGCTGCCGGGACTCAGCAGTTCTTC
CDR3 protein: CASSLAAGTQQFF

V gene: TRBV6-1
J gene: TRBJ2-7
clone size: NA
D gene: NA
CDR3 DNA: TGTGCCAGCAGTAAGGACAGCTCCTACGAGCAGTACTTC
CDR3 protein: CASSKDSSYEQYF

V gene: TRBV27
J gene: TRBJ2-7
clone size: NA
D gene: TRBD1
CDR3 DNA: TGTGCCAGCAGTTTATCGATAATCCGGGACAGGGGCCACGAGCAGTACTTC
CDR3 protein: CASSLSIIRDRGHEQYF

V gene: TRBV7-9
J gene: TRBJ1-4
clone size: NA
D gene: TRBD1
CDR3 DNA: TGTGCCAGCAGCTCAACAGGGGGGAATAATGAAAAACTGTTTTTT
CDR3 protein: CASSSTGGNNEKLFF

V gene: TRBV5-1
J gene: TRBJ2-1
clone size: NA
D gene: TRBD2
CDR3 DNA: TGCGCCAGCAGAACTAGCGGGAGTTTCAATGAGCAGTTCTTC
CDR3 protein: CASRTSGSFNEQFF

V gene: TRBV4-3
J gene: TRBJ2-2
clone size: NA
D gene: TRBD1
CDR3 DNA: TGCGCCAGCAGCTTAGGGACAGGGATCACCGGGGAGCTGTTTTTT
CDR3 protein: CASSLGTGITGELFF

V gene: TRBV19
J gene: TRBJ1-3
clone size: NA
D gene: NA
CDR3 DNA: TGTGCCAGTAGTGACTTGAAGGCAGGAAACACCATATATTTT
CDR3 protein: CASSDLKAGNTIYF

V gene: TRBV7-8
J gene: TRBJ1-5
clone size: NA
D gene: TRBD1
CDR3 DNA: TGTGCCAGCAGCCGCGTCGGCAGGGGGCGAAGCAATCAGCCCCAGCATTTT
CDR3 protein: CASSRVGRGRSNQPQHF

V gene: TRBV5-1
J gene: TRBJ2-1
clone size: NA
D gene: TRBD2
CDR3 DNA: TGCGCCAGCAGATTAGCCGGGACTAGCGGGACTCAGCAGTTCTTC
CDR3 protein: CASRLAGTSGTQQFF

V gene: TRBV4-3
J gene: TRBJ2-1
clone size: NA
D gene: TRBD2
CDR3 DNA: TGCGCCAGCAGCCAAGATGTGTTAGCGGGAGGAGTAGGGAATGAGCAGTTCTTC
CDR3 protein: CASSQDVLAGGVGNEQFF

V gene: TRBV19
J gene: TRBJ2-5
clone size: NA
D gene: TRBD2
CDR3 DNA: TGTGCCAGTAGGGGGAGGGGCGGCGAGACCCAGTACTTC
CDR3 protein: CASRGRGGETQYF

V gene: TRBV7-3
J gene: TRBJ2-6
clone size: once
D gene: NA
CDR3 DNA: TGTGCCAGCAGCCCCCAGGGTTTCTCTGGGGCCAACGTCCTGACTTTC
CDR3 protein: CASSPQGFSGANVLTF

V gene: TRBV25-1
J gene: TRBJ1-1
clone size: NA
D gene: NA
CDR3 DNA: TGTGCCAGCAGTGAATGGGGCCAAACTGAAGCTTTCTTT
CDR3 protein: CASSEWGQTEAFF

V gene: TRBV19
J gene: TRBJ2-3
clone size: NA
D gene: NA
CDR3 DNA: TGTGCCAGTAGTACGCCCCCAGGGCACACAGATACGCAGTATTTT
CDR3 protein: CASSTPPGHTDTQYF

V gene: TRBV4-3
J gene: TRBJ2-7
clone size: once
D gene: NA
CDR3 DNA: TGCGCCAGCAGCCAAGACGTGGACACTTCCTACGAGCAGTACTTC
CDR3 protein: CASSQDVDTSYEQYF

V gene: TRBV28
J gene: TRBJ1-5
clone size: NA
D gene: NA
CDR3 DNA: TGTGCCAGCAGTTTAAGGGGTGCAGCGTATGATAGCAATCAGCCCCAGCATTTT
CDR3 protein: CASSLRGAAYDSNQPQHF

V gene: TRBV27
J gene: TRBJ2-7
clone size: NA
D gene: NA
CDR3 DNA: TGTGCCAGCAGTTTATCCGCGACTAGAGGCTACGAGCAGTACTTC
CDR3 protein: CASSLSATRGYEQYF

V gene: TRBV30
J gene: TRBJ2-1
clone size: NA
D gene: TRBD2
CDR3 DNA: TGTGCCTGGAGTTTAACTAGCGGGAGGGCGGAAGAGCAGTTCTTC
CDR3 protein: CAWSLTSGRAEEQFF

V gene: TRBV7-9
J gene: TRBJ1-1
clone size: NA
D gene: NA
CDR3 DNA: TGTGCCAGCAGTCGACCGGGGGGCACTGAAGCTTTCTTT
CDR3 protein: CASSRPGGTEAFF

V gene: TRBV10-2
J gene: TRBJ2-7
clone size: NA
D gene: NA
CDR3 DNA: TGCGCCAGCAGTGAGAGGGGCCACGAGCAGTACTTC
CDR3 protein: CASSERGHEQYF

V gene: TRBV5-6
J gene: TRBJ2-3
clone size: NA
D gene: NA
CDR3 DNA: TGTGCCAGCAGCTCATTGACAGGACTCACTATCACAGATACGCAGTATTTT
CDR3 protein: CASSSLTGLTITDTQYF

V gene: TRBV15
J gene: TRBJ1-5
clone size: NA
D gene: NA
CDR3 DNA: TGTGCCACCAGCACGGGGGGGACCCGGGGCAATCAGCCCCAGCATTTT
CDR3 protein: CATSTGGTRGNQPQHF